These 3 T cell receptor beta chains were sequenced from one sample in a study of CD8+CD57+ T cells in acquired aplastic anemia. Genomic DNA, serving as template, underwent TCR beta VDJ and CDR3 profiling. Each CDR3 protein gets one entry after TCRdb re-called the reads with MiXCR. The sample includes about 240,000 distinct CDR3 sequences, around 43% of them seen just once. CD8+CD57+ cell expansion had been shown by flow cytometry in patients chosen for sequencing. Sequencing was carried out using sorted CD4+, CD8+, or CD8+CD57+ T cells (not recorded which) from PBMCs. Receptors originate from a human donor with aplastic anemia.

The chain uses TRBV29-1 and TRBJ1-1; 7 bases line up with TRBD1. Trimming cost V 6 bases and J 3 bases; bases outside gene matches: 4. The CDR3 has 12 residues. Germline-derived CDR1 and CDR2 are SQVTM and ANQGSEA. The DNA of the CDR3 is TGCAGCGTACGACAGGGCGACACTGAAGCTTTCTTT. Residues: CSVRQGDTEAFF.

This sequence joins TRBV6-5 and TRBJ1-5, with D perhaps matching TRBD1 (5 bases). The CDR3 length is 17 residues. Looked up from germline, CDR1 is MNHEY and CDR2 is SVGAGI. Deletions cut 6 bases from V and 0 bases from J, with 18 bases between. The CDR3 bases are TGTGCCAGCAGGACCCAAGGCTGGGACTATAGCAATCAGCCCCAGCATTTT. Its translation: CASRTQGWDYSNQPQHF.

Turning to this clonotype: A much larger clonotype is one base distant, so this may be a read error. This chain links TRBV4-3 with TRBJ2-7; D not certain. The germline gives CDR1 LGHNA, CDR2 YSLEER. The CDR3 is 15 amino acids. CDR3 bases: TGCGCCAGCAGCCAAGATCGCGGTAATTCCTGCGAGCAGTACTTC. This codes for CASSQDRGNSCEQYF.